These 4 T cell receptor beta chains were sequenced from one sample in a study of CXCR3-negative and CXCR3-positive naive CD8 T cells. General study points: Compared with CXCR3-negative naive cells, CXCR3-positive naive cells showed more hydrophobic TRB CDR3s.

The libraries of TRB cDNA were prepared using 5' RACE with UMI labels. Reprocessing the 5' RACE reads, TCRdb reports a single entry for every CDR3 protein and omits DNA. This sample's table reports nearly 110,000 distinct CDR3 sequences. No antigen has been identified for these receptors. The specimen was naive CXCR3+ CD8+ T cells from blood. Described subset: CD45RO-CCR7+CD27+CD95- naive CD8+ T cells expressing CXCR3 (TNR3+). These receptors were obtained from a human donor in good health. Some clones in this sample may be carry-over from other donors' samples.

The chain has TRBV6-5 and TRBJ1-1; TCRdb reports TRBD1, a call that lacks DNA to check it against. This CDR3 is 13 amino acids long. The germline CDR1 and CDR2 sequences are MNHEY and SVGAGI. The chain's CDR3 is CASGAGLNTEAFF.

J is TRBJ2-7 and V is TRBV9. Germline V gene lookup returns CDR1 SGDLS and CDR2 YYNGEE. The CDR3 is 13 residues long. The CDR3 is CASSPRNSYEQYF.

The chain employs TRBV27 and TRBJ1-1. This CDR3 is 16 amino acids long. Per the germline V gene, CDR1 is MNHEY and CDR2 is SMNVEV (reference sequence). CDR3 in amino acids: CASSPLGEGLNTEAFF.

This rearrangement joins TRBV29-1 to TRBJ1-4; the D call from TCRdb, TRBD1, cannot be confirmed without DNA. Germline CDR1 reads SQVTM; CDR2 reads ANQGSEA. The CDR3 consists of 13 residues. CDR3 in amino acids: CSVMTGDNEKLFF.